The T cell receptor (beta chain) under discussion was sequenced for a study of T-cell reconstitution after alpha-beta-depleted transplantation in children. The table lists this clonotype with many counts. The CDR3 runs 14 residues. The V gene's germline CDR1 is SGDLS and CDR2 YYNGEE. Trimming removed 3 bases from V and 5 bases from J, with 14 bases in between. Molecular barcoding with unique molecular identifiers was used for the TCRbeta library. Each CDR3 protein is one row after TCRdb ran MiXCR on the PCR reads. The sample shows more than 500,000 distinct CDR3 sequences, roughly 11% of them seen only once.

The starting material was PBMCs, mostly from graft donor cells, obtained 180 days after TCRalphabeta/CD19-depleted stem cell transplant. The receptor comes from a female patient aged 2-10 years who had a stem cell transplant for aplastic anemia, so the T cells may come from the graft donor. The rearrangement uses TRBV9 and TRBJ1-1; D unclear. CDR3 sequence: CASSEGPRATEAFF. The DNA for the CDR3 is TGTGCCAGCAGCGAAGGGCCGAGGGCGACTGAAGCTTTCTTT.